Listed below are T cell receptor beta chains from one sample, sequenced in a study of cytomegalovirus exposure and HLA in healthy donors. Sequencing was performed with immunoSEQ multiplex PCR; in TCRdb, only in-frame clones are kept and a portion is missing. The repertoire includes 90,000 to 120,000 clones, approximately 81% of them detected once, and around 2.3% sits in the top ten. Input material: PBMCs. The source of these receptors is a man younger than 45 in good health and CMV-seronegative. The CDR3 runs from the conserved cysteine through the conserved F or W. A D gene is named only where the DNA matches it firmly. Clone size is given for some rows only: seen once, a few or many times, or a class if the clone is expanded.

abundance	v_gene	d_gene	j_gene	CDR3aa	CDR3nt
-	TRBV5-5	TRBD2	TRBJ2-5	CASSLRLAGVQETQYF	TGTGCCAGCAGCCTTCGACTAGCGGGGGTCCAAGAGACCCAGTACTTC
large	TRBV9	-	TRBJ1-5	CASSPRGGSKPQHF	TGTGCCAGCAGCCCCCGGGGCGGGAGTAAGCCCCAGCATTTT
-	TRBV18	TRBD2	TRBJ2-7	CASSPPAGGTYEQYF	TGTGCCAGCTCACCACCAGCGGGAGGGACCTACGAGCAGTACTTC
once	TRBV19	-	TRBJ2-7	CASPERKAYEQYF	TGTGCCAGTCCCGAGAGGAAAGCCTACGAGCAGTACTTC
few	TRBV6-6	-	TRBJ2-1	CASVQGYNEQFF	TGTGCCAGCGTGCAGGGGTACAATGAGCAGTTCTTC
-	TRBV6-1	-	TRBJ2-3	CASSPGPGLTDTQYF	TGTGCCAGCAGTCCCGGCCCGGGTCTGACAGATACGCAGTATTTT
once	TRBV29-1	TRBD2	TRBJ2-3	CSVGLAGDDTQYF	TGCAGCGTTGGACTAGCGGGAGACGATACGCAGTATTTT
few	TRBV5-4	-	TRBJ2-7	CASSLEQEHYEQYF	TGTGCCAGCAGCTTGGAACAGGAACACTACGAGCAGTACTTC
-	TRBV4-1	TRBD1	TRBJ1-1	CASSRGQVNTEAFF	TGCGCCAGCAGCCGGGGACAGGTAAACACTGAAGCTTTCTTT
once	TRBV20-1	-	TRBJ2-7	CSAQAGSEQYF	TGCAGTGCTCAGGCAGGTAGCGAGCAGTACTTC
-	TRBV2	TRBD2	TRBJ2-3	CASSELAGGRDF	TGTGCCAGCAGTGAGCTAGCGGGGGGGCGGGATTTT
-	TRBV29-1	TRBD1	TRBJ1-2	CSVDPDRGNYGYTF	TGCAGCGTTGACCCAGACAGGGGTAACTATGGCTACACCTTC
-	TRBV6-4	-	TRBJ2-7	CASSVSGTSYEQYF	TGTGCCAGCAGTGTTAGCGGCACCTCCTACGAGCAGTACTTC
-	TRBV5-8	TRBD2	TRBJ2-3	CASSREGTSGGGTDTQYF	TGTGCCAGCAGCCGGGAAGGTACTAGCGGGGGGGGCACAGATACGCAGTATTTT
-	TRBV30	TRBD1	TRBJ2-2	CADRTGGIAGELFF	TGTGCCGACAGGACAGGGGGCATCGCCGGGGAGCTGTTTTTT
-	TRBV6-1	TRBD1	TRBJ1-5	CASSPGTAYNQPQHF	TGTGCCAGCAGTCCCGGGACAGCATATAATCAGCCCCAGCATTTT
-	TRBV6-5	-	TRBJ2-7	CASSYSNTGRGYEQYF	TGTGCCAGCAGTTACTCGAACACAGGAAGGGGCTACGAGCAGTACTTC
few	TRBV21-1	-	TRBJ1-1	CASPQGKRAFF	TGTGCCAGCCCTCAGGGGAAAAGGGCTTTCTTT
-	TRBV9	TRBD1	TRBJ1-1	CASSVEGQGATEAFF	TGTGCCAGCAGCGTAGAGGGACAGGGGGCGACTGAAGCTTTCTTT
few	TRBV10-2	-	TRBJ2-1	CASSVGLATYNEQFF	TGCGCCAGCAGTGTAGGTCTAGCCACTTACAATGAGCAGTTCTTC
-	TRBV11-2	-	TRBJ2-2	CARQAVGTGELFF	TGTGCCAGGCAGGCAGTAGGCACCGGGGAGCTGTTTTTT
-	TRBV9	-	TRBJ1-1	CASSVQGMNTEAFF	TGTGCCAGCAGCGTACAGGGGATGAACACTGAAGCTTTCTTT
-	TRBV6-1	TRBD1	TRBJ2-5	CASSETIGSARGRRETQYF	TGTGCCAGCAGTGAAACGATAGGGTCGGCCAGGGGGCGCAGGGAGACCCAGTACTTC
-	TRBV9	-	TRBJ1-5	CASSGGVASNQPQHF	TGTGCCAGCAGCGGCGGGGTCGCCAGCAATCAGCCCCAGCATTTT
-	TRBV4-1	TRBD2	TRBJ2-7	CASSFQTSGATYEQYF	TGCGCCAGCAGCTTCCAGACTAGCGGGGCAACCTACGAGCAGTACTTC
-	TRBV2	-	TRBJ2-5	CASRSPEGGKTQYF	TGTGCCAGCAGGTCCCCCGAGGGGGGGAAGACCCAGTACTTC
-	TRBV9	TRBD1	TRBJ1-2	CASSVGTGLGYTF	TGTGCCAGCAGCGTAGGGACAGGGTTAGGCTACACCTTC
-	TRBV5-1	TRBD2	TRBJ2-1	CASSWGGLAGDNEQFF	TGCGCCAGCAGCTGGGGGGGTCTAGCGGGAGACAATGAGCAGTTCTTC
-	TRBV25-1	-	TRBJ2-7	CASSEGQPYEQYF	TGTGCCAGCAGTGAAGGACAGCCCTACGAGCAGTACTTC
-	TRBV7-8	TRBD1	TRBJ1-1	CASSLGQGALINTEAFF	TGTGCCAGCAGCTTAGGCCAGGGGGCGCTTATAAACACTGAAGCTTTCTTT